Described below is a single T cell receptor (beta chain) sequence and its context. Its recognized antigen is unknown. No base qualities exist here, and no much larger clone lies one base off it. These data come from a study of shared clonotypes between healthy human individuals (dated by TCRdb to 2018 to 2021). Turning to the overall study: A couple of women and three men aged 18 to 49 years were included in the cohort. Per donor, three plates each were used for CD4 naive and CD4 memory, two for CD8 naive, and one for CD8 memory. The study deeply sequenced blood TCR repertoires of five healthy adults to estimate repertoire size and the extent of clonotype sharing between individuals. To increase sequencing depth and limit assay-specific biases, TCR repertoire library preparation and sequencing were carried out by different laboratories using diverse techniques. Each donor's leukapheresis produced roughly between about 0.8 and 8.9 billion PBMCs.

Using the deep immunoSEQ assay, multiplex PCR amplified TCR CDR3 regions from genomic DNA. Extracted genomic DNA from each cell subset was spread evenly across all wells of several immunoSEQ 96-well plates, with each plate serving as a replicate. For sorted subsets, roughly 200 ng genomic DNA, equal to tens of thousands of T cell genomes, was loaded into each replicate PCR. The purified libraries were quantified using a Qubit 3.0 fluorometer, sized with a Bioanalyzer 2100, and then quantified again using the KAPA Library Quantification kit. A separate single-read 150-cycle Illumina NextSeq 550 flow cell was used to sequence each immunoSEQ 96-well plate. Under the source paper's analysis protocol: Because only junctional sequences without quality scores were contained in the immunoSEQ output, filtering matching that applied to full-length reads could not be performed. Sequences were annotated with PyIR, a Python wrapper for IgBLAST v1.9, and V/J genes and CDR3 were assigned using IMGT germline references. Reads were filtered out if the reads had weak V/J assignments (E-value above 1e-6), no CDR3, stop codons, out-of-frame junctions, or ambiguous translated residues. V3J clonotypes were defined as sequences sharing an identical inferred V gene, J gene, and CDR3 amino acid sequence. Percentage overlap between repertoires was calculated by dividing the number of shared unique clonotypes by the size of the smaller repertoire. Repertoire richness was assessed with RTK rarefaction, the Chao1 estimator, and Recon v2.1 estimates of unobserved clonotypes. Generation probabilities were computed with OLGA for all TCRbeta clonotypes obtained by the gDNA method from several donors. TCRdb carries this immuneACCESS record with in-frame sequences only. Its versions omit some clonotypes, under half of them owing to an unresolved V gene in the studies checked, with the rest unexplained. V and J calls and clone size are given by that table; D and trimming were obtained from the DNA. The sample table shows roughly 1,800,000 clones, and over 85% are seen once. Approximately 1% of the sample rests with the top ten.

General study outcomes and caveats: Because the study included only a small number of donors, the genetic and exposure-history diversity represented was limited. Naive subsets generally had larger estimated clonotype richness than memory subsets did. Incomplete sequencing was indicated by rarefaction of sorted-subset datasets, despite the large sequencing depth. Sampling was restricted to blood, and TCR repertoires in tissues likely differ from the TCR repertoires found in blood. Pairwise subsampling led to the expectation that sequencing depth would affect the degree of clonotype sharing among donors. Across a handful of donors, around 5.4% of naive CD4, roughly 3.8% of naive CD8, roughly 2.3% of memory CD4, and 0.4% of memory CD8 clonotypes were shared. Clonotypes shared by all four sorted-subset donors showed higher generation probabilities than non-shared clonotypes.

CD8 naive samples were CD45RO-negative cells positively selected for CCR7, giving a CD45RA+CCR7+ population that excluded TemRA cells. The donors were healthy, HIV-negative adults who had no recently reported acute infections or vaccinations. Every donor was a Caucasian adult residing in Nashville, Tennessee, USA. Blood was collected by leukapheresis, and PBMCs were isolated by Ficoll-Histopaque density gradient centrifugation and then cryopreserved in liquid nitrogen vapor phase. Purity and quantity of every magnetically sorted T cell population were checked by analytical flow cytometry. Genomic DNA was isolated from every sorted fraction and measured by UV absorbance on a Nanodrop 2000c. The CDR3 holds 14 amino acids from the cysteine to the phenylalanine. Of the read, only the CDR3 DNA is kept; its 42 bases are in frame from base 1. According to the germline V gene, CDR1 reads MGHDK and CDR2 reads SYGVNS. V is pared back by 2 bases and J by 5 bases, with 12 bases lying between the germline termini.

Specimen: naive CD8+ T cells sorted from blood. Read against the paper, the sample's cell subset or site label means: CD45RA+CCR7+. Recombination joined TRBV25-1 with TRBJ2-5; no D gene is confidently identified. The TCR was taken from a man younger than 30 in good health. The DNA sequence is TGTGCCAGCAGTGAAGAGGAGATTAGGGAGACCCAGTACTTC. The resulting protein is CASSEEEIRETQYF.